This T cell receptor beta chain stems from a study of CXCR3-negative and CXCR3-positive naive CD8 T cells. Via 5' RACE with UMI labels, TRB cDNA libraries were prepared. Following a re-call of the 5' RACE reads, TCRdb has one entry per CDR3 protein and lacks DNA. This sample contains around 92,000 distinct CDR3 sequences. Concerning this clonotype: What it binds is unknown.

The CDR3 loop spans 14 amino acids. General study points: Researchers report that CXCR3-positive naive cells carry more hydrophobic TRB CDR3s than CXCR3-negative naive cells.

V gene TRBV12-3 or TRBV12-4 combines with J gene TRBJ1-3. The receptor was derived from a human donor in good health. Some clones in this sample may be carry-over from other donors' samples. The sample taken for sequencing was naive CXCR3- CD8+ T cells from blood. Subset: CD45RO-CCR7+CD27+CD95- naive CD8+ T cells lacking CXCR3 (TNR3-). The CDR3 is CASSFFDLGNTIYF.